These 5 T cell receptor beta chains came from one sample sequenced in a study of identical twins. Each CDR3 protein gets one entry after TCRdb re-called the 5' RACE reads with MiXCR. This table has around 530,000 distinct CDR3 sequences, nearly 15% appearing once. In addition, the sample was reused for a study of yellow fever vaccine responses in identical twins.

Material: CD4+ T cells sorted from blood. The receptor source for this set is a young woman in good health.

J is TRBJ1-4 and V is TRBV15; 8 bases match TRBD1. CDR1 and CDR2 (germline): LNHNV, YYDKDF (reference sequence). Trimming at V came to 5 bases and at J to 7 bases, leaving 9 bases not matched to a gene. This CDR3 contains 15 residues. CDR3 coding DNA: TGTGCCACCAGCGGGGGTGACAGGGGTCGTGAAAAACTGTTTTTT. This codes for CATSGGDRGREKLFF.

This clonotype has more than one count but fewer than ten. The V call is TRBV20-1, the J call TRBJ2-3; 9 bases map to TRBD2. This CDR3 is 18 amino acids long. Unmatched junction bases numbered 13, after V lost 1 base and J lost 2 bases. Looked up from germline, CDR1 is DFQATT and CDR2 is SNEGSKA (reference sequence). In DNA, the CDR3 is TGCAGTGCTAGAGGTGGAAAAGGAGCGGGGGGTTCCACAGATACGCAGTATTTT. Translating gives CSARGGKGAGGSTDTQYF.

The chain links TRBV20-1 to TRBJ2-7; 7 positions agree with TRBD1. Unmatched junction bases numbered 9, after V lost 6 bases and J lost 7 bases. This CDR3 is 12 amino acids long. Germline CDR1 is DFQATT and CDR2 is SNEGSKA (reference sequence). The CDR3 DNA sequence: TGCAGTGCCCCCGGGACAGTTGGGGAGCAGTACGTC. It specifies CSAPGTVGEQYV.

This clonotype has more than one count but fewer than ten. The chain links TRBV3-1 to TRBJ1-1; D gene uncertain. The V and J ends lost 1 base and 0 bases respectively, with 9 bases between them. Per germline, CDR1 LGHDT and CDR2 YNNKEL (reference sequence). The CDR3 has 15 residues. The CDR3 nucleotides are TGTGCCAGCAGCCAAGCTAGGCAGGTGAACACTGAAGCTTTCTTT. Translating gives CASSQARQVNTEAFF.

A few counts support this clonotype. The chain recombines TRBV7-3 with TRBJ2-5; 7 bases match TRBD2. The germline V gene has CDR1 SGHTA and CDR2 FQGTGA. V gave up 6 bases and J gave up 1 base; unmatched junction bases: 2. This CDR3 spans 13 amino acids. The CDR3 is CASRLAAQETQYF. CDR3 coding DNA: TGTGCCAGCAGGCTAGCGGCCCAAGAGACCCAGTACTTC.